This T cell receptor beta chain was sequenced in a study of blood T cell repertoires in COVID-19. The overall study: Researchers got acute and convalescent COVID-19 samples from the United States, Italy and Spain. From T cells, B-cell-depleted T cells, or PBMCs came the material, which was cDNA or gDNA.

Original processing methods: Nucleated cell number was recorded as an estimate derived from reference gene primer amplification. Sequencing was performed with immunoSEQ multiplex PCR; in TCRdb, only in-frame clones are kept and a portion is missing. V, J and clone size derive from that table, while D and trimming were established from the DNA sequence. The repertoire consists of approximately 300,000 clones, with more than 75% occurring once and the leading ten covering over 2%. Trimming cost V 2 bases and J 3 bases, with 11 bases left between them. The CDR3 contains 13 residues. CDR1 and CDR2 (germline): GTSNPN, SVGIG (reference sequence). Two negative PCRs, clearance, or symptom resolution characterized the recovered Cohort 3 donors.

This clonotype was obtained from a young woman who had recovered from COVID-19. The chain combines TRBV30 with TRBJ2-7, with D unclear. Sequenced material: PBMCs or T cells enriched from blood (not recorded which). The DNA of the CDR3 is TGTGCCTGGAGTTTAAGCATTGACTACGAGCAGTACTTC. Amino acids: CAWSLSIDYEQYF.